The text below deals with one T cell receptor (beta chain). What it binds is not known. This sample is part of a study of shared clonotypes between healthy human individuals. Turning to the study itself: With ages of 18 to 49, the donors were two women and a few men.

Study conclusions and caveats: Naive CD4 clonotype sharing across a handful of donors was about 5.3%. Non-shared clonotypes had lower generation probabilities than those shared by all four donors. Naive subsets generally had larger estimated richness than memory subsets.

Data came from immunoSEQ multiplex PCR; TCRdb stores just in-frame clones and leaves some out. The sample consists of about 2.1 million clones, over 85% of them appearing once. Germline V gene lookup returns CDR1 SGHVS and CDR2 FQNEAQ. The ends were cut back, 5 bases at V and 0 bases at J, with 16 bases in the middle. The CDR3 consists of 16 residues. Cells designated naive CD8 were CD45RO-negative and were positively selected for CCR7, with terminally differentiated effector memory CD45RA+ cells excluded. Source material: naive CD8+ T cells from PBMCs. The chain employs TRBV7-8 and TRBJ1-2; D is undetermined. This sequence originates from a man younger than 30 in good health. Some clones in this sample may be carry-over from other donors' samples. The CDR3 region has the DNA TGTGCCAGCAGCAAGTATGTTGATCCCTCTAACTATGGCTACACCTTC. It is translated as CASSKYVDPSNYGYTF.